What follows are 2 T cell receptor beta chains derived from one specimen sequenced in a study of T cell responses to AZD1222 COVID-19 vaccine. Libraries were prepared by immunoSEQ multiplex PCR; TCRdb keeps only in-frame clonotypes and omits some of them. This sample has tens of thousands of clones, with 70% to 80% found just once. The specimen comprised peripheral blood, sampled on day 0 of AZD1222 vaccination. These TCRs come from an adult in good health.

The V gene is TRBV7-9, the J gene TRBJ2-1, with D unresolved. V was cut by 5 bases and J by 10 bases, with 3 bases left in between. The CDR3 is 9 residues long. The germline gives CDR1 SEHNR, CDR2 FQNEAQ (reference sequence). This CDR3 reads CASSKEQFF. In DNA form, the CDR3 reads TGTGCCAGCAGCAAAGAGCAGTTCTTC.

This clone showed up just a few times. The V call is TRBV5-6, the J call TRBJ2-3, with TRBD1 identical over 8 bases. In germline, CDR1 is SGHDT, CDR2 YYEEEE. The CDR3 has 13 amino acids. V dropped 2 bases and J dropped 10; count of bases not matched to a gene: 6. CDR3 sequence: CASSFLTGGPQYF. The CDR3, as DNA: TGTGCCAGCAGCTTTTTAACAGGGGGTCCGCAGTATTTT. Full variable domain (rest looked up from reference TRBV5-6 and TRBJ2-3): DAGVTQSPTHLIKTRGQQVTLRCSPKSGHDTVSWYQQALGQGPQFIFQYYEEEERQRGNFPDRFSGHQFPNYSSELNVNALLLGDSALYLCASSFLTGGPQYFGPGTRLTVL.